Given below is one TCR beta chain in context. Sequencing was performed with immunoSEQ multiplex PCR; in TCRdb, only in-frame clones are kept and a portion is missing. This table has more than 250,000 clones, about 86% appearing once. This record belongs to a study of blood T cell repertoires in COVID-19. Study details: The study drew acute and convalescent COVID-19 samples from the United States, Italy and Spain.

This CDR3 region has 16 residues. Trimming took 0 bases from V and 7 from J, leaving 15 bases between them. From germline, CDR1 is MNHEY and CDR2 SVGAGI. The chain is built from TRBV6-5 and TRBJ2-2, with a possible D match to TRBD2 (7 bases). The clonotype was recovered from a woman aged 25 to 45 who had recovered from COVID-19. Sequencing was performed on peripheral blood. The CDR3 DNA follows: TGTGCCAGCAGTTACTCGCCGGGGGGCGAAAACGGGGAGCTGTTTTTT. Encoded protein: CASSYSPGGENGELFF.